This T cell receptor (beta chain) was captured in a study of T cells in Graves' hyperthyroidism and ophthalmopathy. Germline assignment: CDR1 LNHNV and CDR2 YYDKDF (reference sequence). The V and J ends lost 0 bases and 0 bases respectively, with 5 bases between them. This CDR3 is built from 14 residues. Amplification yielded TCR beta CDR3 regions, with RNA transcripts as the source. During a first-round RT-PCR of the TCR CDR3, the HTBI primer set was used. TCRdb fed the multiplex PCR reads into MiXCR, producing one record per CDR3 protein. The sample records roughly 380,000 distinct CDR3 sequences, 15% to 20% being singletons. This clonotype was picked up many times. No antigen is known for it. General study results and limits: The model foresaw ophthalmopathy a median about 6.1 months prior to onset. Blood also showed most of the thyroid clonotypes that were expanded above 0.001.

Disease duration under 2 months; hyperthyroidism patients were aged 18 to 65. Using 9.5 to 10 ml of fresh peripheral blood, PBMCs were prepared. The sequence derives from a woman aged 18-35 years with Graves' hyperthyroidism. The chain is built from TRBV15 and TRBJ1-1; D not certain. The sample taken for sequencing was blood. CDR3 region: CATSRDKVNTEAFF. The CDR3 bases are TGTGCCACCAGCAGAGATAAAGTGAACACTGAAGCTTTCTTT. The full variable domain, its missing parts supplied by reference TRBV15 and TRBJ1-1, is DAMVIQNPRYQVTQFGKPVTLSCSQTLNHNVMYWYQQKSSQAPKLLFHYYDKDFNNEADTPDNFQSRRPNTSFCFLDIRSPGLGDTAMYLCATSRDKVNTEAFFGQGTRLTVV.